This T cell receptor (beta chain) was captured in a study of spatial heterogeneity in lung cancer. Background on the study: Those follow-up PBMC samples that were available underwent sequencing, at a median interval of about 26 months following resection. Averaged across combinations, each unique TCR and UMI pairing appeared more than ten times in raw reads, which were uncorrected.

Time point meaning: blood at routine non-recurrence follow-up after resection. This clonotype was observed at least ten times. In the library, each TCR cDNA molecule bore its own unique molecular identifier. One entry per CDR3 protein results from TCRdb running MiXCR on the 5' RACE reads. The table lists 15,000 to 20,000 distinct CDR3 sequences, about 9% of them singletons. The CDR3 consists of 16 residues. V was cut by 0 bases and J by 7 bases, with 16 bases left in between. Looked up from germline, CDR1 is SGHNT and CDR2 is YYREEE (reference sequence). The receptor was isolated from a male donor with early-stage non-small cell lung cancer. This sample comprised PBMCs, obtained at follow-up. The chain joins TRBV5-4 to TRBJ2-2; possibly TRBD1 for D (7 bases). CDR3 sequence reads: CASSLAQGGSGGELFF. In nucleotides, the CDR3 is TGTGCCAGCAGCTTGGCCCAGGGGGGTTCTGGCGGGGAGCTGTTTTTT.